This TCR beta chain was sequenced for a study of shared clonotypes between healthy human individuals. Background on the study: The donor pool was made up of two women and a few men aged 18 to 49. Each donor's CD4 naive and CD4 memory cells filled three plates apiece, CD8 naive two, and CD8 memory one.

Notes on the study in general: The rarefaction results pointed to incomplete sorted-subset sequencing despite large depth. Generally, estimated richness proved larger in naive subsets than it did in memory subsets.

CDR1 is MDHEN, CDR2 SYDVKM, per germline. This CDR3 contains 15 residues. Deletions cut 3 bases from V and 1 base from J, with 12 bases between. Data came from immunoSEQ multiplex PCR; TCRdb stores just in-frame clones and leaves some out. This sample has a few million clones, with 85% to 95% found just once. This clone was seen a single time. Antigen specificity is unknown. V and J are TRBV28 and TRBJ1-2, with D unclear. This clonotype originated in a man younger than 30 in good health. Some clones in this sample may be carry-over from other donors' samples. The specimen sequenced was naive CD4+ T cells from PBMCs. The sample's subset: CD45RA+ positively selected. In DNA, the CDR3 is TGTGCCAGCAGTTTCCAGCAACTCAATAACTATGGCTACACCTTC. It encodes CASSFQQLNNYGYTF.